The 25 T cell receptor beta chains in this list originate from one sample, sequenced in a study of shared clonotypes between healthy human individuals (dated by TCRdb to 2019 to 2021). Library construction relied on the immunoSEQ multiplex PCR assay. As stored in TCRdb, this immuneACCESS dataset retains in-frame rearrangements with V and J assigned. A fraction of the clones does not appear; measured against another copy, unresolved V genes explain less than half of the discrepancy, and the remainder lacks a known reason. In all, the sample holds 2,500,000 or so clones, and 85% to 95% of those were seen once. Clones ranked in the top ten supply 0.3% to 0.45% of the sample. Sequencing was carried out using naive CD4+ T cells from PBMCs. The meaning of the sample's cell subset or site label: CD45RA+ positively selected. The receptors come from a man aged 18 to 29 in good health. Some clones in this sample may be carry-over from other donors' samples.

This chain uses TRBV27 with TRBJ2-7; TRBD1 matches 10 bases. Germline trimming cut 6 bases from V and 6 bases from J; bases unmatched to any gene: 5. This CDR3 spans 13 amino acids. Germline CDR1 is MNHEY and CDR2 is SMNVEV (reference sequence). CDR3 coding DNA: TGTGCCAGCAGCCTGGGACAGGGGCTCGAGCAGTACTTC. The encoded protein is CASSLGQGLEQYF.

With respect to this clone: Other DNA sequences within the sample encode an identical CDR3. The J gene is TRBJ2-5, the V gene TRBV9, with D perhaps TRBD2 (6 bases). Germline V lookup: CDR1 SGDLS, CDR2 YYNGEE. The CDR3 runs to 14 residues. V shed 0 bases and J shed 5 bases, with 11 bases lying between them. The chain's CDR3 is CASSVGRGRETQYF. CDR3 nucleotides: TGTGCCAGCAGCGTAGGGCGGGGTCGCGAGACCCAGTACTTC.

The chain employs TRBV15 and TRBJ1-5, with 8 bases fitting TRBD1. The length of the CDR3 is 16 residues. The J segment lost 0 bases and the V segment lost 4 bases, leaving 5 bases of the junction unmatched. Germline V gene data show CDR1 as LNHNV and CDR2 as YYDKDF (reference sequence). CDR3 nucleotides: TGTGCCACCAGCACAGGGGGCCCCTTTAGCAATCAGCCCCAGCATTTT. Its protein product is CATSTGGPFSNQPQHF.

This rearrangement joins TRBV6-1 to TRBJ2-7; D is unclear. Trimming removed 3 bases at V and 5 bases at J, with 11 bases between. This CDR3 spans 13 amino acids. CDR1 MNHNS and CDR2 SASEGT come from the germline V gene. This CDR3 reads CASSELAVHEQYF. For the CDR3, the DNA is TGTGCCAGCAGTGAGTTGGCAGTTCACGAGCAGTACTTC.

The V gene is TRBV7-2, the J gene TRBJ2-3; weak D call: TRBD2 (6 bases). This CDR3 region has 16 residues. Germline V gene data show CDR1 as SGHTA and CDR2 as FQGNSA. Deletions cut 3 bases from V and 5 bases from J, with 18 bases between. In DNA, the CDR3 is TGTGCCAGCAGCTTTAACCGGTTTTTGGGGGGAGATACGCAGTATTTT. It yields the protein CASSFNRFLGGDTQYF.

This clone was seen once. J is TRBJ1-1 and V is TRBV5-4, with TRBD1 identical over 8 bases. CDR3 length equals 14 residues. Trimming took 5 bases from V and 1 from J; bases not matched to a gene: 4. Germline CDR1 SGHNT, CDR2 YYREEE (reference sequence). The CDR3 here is CASRPGQANTEAFF. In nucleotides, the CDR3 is TGTGCCAGCAGACCGGGACAGGCGAACACTGAAGCTTTCTTT.

The CDR3 loop is CASSLLAGATYEQYF. As DNA, the CDR3 is TGTGCCAGCAGCCTGTTAGCGGGAGCGACCTACGAGCAGTACTTC. The chain employs TRBV11-1 and TRBJ2-7, with 9 bases fitting TRBD2. V lost 5 bases, J lost 2 bases, and 7 bases stayed unmatched. Germline V gives CDR1 SGHAT, CDR2 FQDESV (reference sequence). The CDR3 sequence is 15 residues long.

CDR3 nucleotide sequence: TGTGCCAGCAGCTTATTAGACTACAATGAGCAGTTCTTC. It codes for CASSLLDYNEQFF. This sequence joins TRBV7-8 and TRBJ2-1; D uncertain. The CDR3 is 13 amino acids. V was pared by 2 bases and J by 3 bases, with 5 bases between. Germline CDR1 reads SGHVS; CDR2 reads FQNEAQ.

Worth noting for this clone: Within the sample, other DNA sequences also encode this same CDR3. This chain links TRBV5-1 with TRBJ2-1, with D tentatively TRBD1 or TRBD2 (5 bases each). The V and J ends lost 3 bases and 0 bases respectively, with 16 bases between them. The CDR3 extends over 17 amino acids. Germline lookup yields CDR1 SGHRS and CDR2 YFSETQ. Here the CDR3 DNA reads TGCGCCAGCAGCTCAGGCTCAGGGACGAGCTCCTACAATGAGCAGTTCTTC. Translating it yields CASSSGSGTSSYNEQFF. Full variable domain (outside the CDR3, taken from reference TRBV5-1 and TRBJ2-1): KAGVTQTPRYLIKTRGQQVTLSCSPISGHRSVSWYQQTPGQGLQFLFEYFSETQRNKGNFPGRFSGRQFSNSRSEMNVSTLELGDSALYLCASSSGSGTSSYNEQFFGPGTRLTVL.

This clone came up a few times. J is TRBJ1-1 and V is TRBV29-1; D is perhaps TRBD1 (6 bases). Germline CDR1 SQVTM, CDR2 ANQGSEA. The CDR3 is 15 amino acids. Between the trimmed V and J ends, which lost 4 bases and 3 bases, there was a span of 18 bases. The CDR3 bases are TGCAGCGTTGGGCCCCTTCGGACAGCGGACACTGAAGCTTTCTTT. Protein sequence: CSVGPLRTADTEAFF.

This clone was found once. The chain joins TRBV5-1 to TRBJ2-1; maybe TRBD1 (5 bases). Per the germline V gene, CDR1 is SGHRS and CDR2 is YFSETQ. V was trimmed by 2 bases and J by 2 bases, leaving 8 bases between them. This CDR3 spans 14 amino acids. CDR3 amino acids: CASSFRVAYNEQFF. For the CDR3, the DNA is TGCGCCAGCAGCTTCAGGGTTGCCTACAATGAGCAGTTCTTC.

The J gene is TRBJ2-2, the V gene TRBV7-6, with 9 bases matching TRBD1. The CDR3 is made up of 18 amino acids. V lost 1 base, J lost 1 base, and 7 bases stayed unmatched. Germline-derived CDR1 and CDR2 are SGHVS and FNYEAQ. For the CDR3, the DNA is TGTGCCAGCAGCTTAGTGTACAGGGGGCGATTGAACACCGGGGAGCTGTTTTTT. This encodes CASSLVYRGRLNTGELFF.

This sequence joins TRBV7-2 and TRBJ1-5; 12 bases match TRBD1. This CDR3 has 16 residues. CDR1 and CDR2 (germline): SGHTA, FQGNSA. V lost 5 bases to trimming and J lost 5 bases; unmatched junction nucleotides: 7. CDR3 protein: CASSVTGTGGDQPQHF. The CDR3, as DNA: TGTGCCAGCAGCGTTACCGGGACAGGGGGCGATCAGCCCCAGCATTTT.

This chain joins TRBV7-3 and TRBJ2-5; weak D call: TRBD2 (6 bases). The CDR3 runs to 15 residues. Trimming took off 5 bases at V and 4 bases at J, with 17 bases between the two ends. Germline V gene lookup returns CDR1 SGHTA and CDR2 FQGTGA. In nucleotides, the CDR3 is TGTGCCAGCAGCCAGAGAAGCGGGTTCGGAGAGACCCAGTACTTC. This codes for CASSQRSGFGETQYF.

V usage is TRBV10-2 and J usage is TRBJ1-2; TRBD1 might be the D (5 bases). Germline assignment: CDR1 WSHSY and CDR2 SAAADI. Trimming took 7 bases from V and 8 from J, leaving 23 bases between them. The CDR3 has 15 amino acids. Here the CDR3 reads CASTEGHDSSGGYTF. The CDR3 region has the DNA TGCGCCAGCACGGAGGGTCATGACAGCTCGGGAGGCTACACCTTC.

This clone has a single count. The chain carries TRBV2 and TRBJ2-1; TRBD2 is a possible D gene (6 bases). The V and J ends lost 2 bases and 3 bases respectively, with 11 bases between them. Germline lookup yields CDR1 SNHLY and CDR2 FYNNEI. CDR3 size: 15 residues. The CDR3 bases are TGTGCCAGCAGTGAATTTTCGGGACTCTACAATGAGCAGTTCTTC. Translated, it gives CASSEFSGLYNEQFF. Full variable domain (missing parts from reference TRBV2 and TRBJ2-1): EPEVTQTPSHQVTQMGQEVILRCVPISNHLYFYWYRQILGQKVEFLVSFYNNEISEKSEIFDDQFSVERPDGSNFTLKIRSTKLEDSAMYFCASSEFSGLYNEQFFGPGTRLTVL.

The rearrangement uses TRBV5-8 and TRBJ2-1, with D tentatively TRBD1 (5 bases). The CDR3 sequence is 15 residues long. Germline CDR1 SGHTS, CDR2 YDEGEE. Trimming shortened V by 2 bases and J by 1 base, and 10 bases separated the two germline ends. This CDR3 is CASSFQGWSYNEQFF. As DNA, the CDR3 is TGTGCCAGCAGCTTCCAGGGATGGTCCTACAATGAGCAGTTCTTC.

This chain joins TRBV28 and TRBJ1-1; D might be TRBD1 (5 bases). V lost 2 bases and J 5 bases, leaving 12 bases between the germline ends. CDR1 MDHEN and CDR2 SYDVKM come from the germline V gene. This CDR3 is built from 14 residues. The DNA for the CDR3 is TGTGCCAGCAGTTTAACGGGGGTGGAGACTGAAGCTTTCTTT. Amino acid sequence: CASSLTGVETEAFF.

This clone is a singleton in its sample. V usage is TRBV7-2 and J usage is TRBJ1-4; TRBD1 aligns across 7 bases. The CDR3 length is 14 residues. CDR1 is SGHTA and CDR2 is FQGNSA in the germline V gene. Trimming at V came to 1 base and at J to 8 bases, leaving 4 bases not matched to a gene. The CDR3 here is CASSLEQGSEKLFF. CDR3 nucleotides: TGTGCCAGCAGCTTAGAACAGGGGAGCGAAAAACTGTTTTTT. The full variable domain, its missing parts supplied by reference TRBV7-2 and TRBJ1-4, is GAGVSQSPSNKVTEKGKDVELRCDPISGHTALYWYRQSLGQGLEFLIYFQGNSAPDKSGLPSDRFSAERTGGSVSTLTIQRTQQEDSAVYLCASSLEQGSEKLFFGSGTQLSVL.

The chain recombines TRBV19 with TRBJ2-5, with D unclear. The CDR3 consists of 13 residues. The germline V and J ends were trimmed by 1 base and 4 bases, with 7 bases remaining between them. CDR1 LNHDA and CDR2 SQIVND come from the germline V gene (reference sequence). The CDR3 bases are TGTGCCAGTAGTATAGGTATATCAGAGACCCAGTACTTC. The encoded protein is CASSIGISETQYF.

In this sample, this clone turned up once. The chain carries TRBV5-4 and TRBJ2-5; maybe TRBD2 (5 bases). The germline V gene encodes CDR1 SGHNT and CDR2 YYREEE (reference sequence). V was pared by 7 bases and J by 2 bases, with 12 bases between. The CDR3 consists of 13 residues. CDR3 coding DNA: TGTGCCAGCGGCCGAGGGAATCAAGAGACCCAGTACTTC. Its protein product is CASGRGNQETQYF.

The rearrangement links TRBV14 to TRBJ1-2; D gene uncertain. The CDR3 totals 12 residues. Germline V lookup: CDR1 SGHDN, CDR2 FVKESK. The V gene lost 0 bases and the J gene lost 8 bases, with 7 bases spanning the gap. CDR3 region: CASSQDLRGYTF. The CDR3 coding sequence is TGTGCCAGCAGCCAAGATCTTAGGGGCTACACCTTC.

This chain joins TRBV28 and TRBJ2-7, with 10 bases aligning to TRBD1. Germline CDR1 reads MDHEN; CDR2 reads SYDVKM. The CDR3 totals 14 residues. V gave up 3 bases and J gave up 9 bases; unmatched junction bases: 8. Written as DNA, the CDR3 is TGTGCCAGCAGTTTCCGGGACAGGGGTGCGTGGCAGTACTTC. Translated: CASSFRDRGAWQYF.

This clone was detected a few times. CDR3 nucleotide sequence: TGTGCCAGCAGCGGGGGACCCGACGACAGGCTGTTTTTT. Translating gives CASSGGPDDRLFF. The genes are TRBV9 and TRBJ1-4; a possible D gene is TRBD1 (6 bases). This CDR3 comprises 13 residues. V was shortened by 3 bases and J by 14 bases, with 17 bases between the two germline ends. Germline V gene sequence: CDR1 SGDLS, CDR2 YYNGEE.

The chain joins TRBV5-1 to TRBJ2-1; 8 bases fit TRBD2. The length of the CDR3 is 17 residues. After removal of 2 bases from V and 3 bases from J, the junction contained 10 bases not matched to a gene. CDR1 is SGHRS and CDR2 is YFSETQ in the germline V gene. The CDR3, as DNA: TGCGCCAGCAGCTTAATCTTAGCGGGGCTACGCTACAATGAGCAGTTCTTC. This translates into CASSLILAGLRYNEQFF.